The T cell receptor beta chain under discussion was sequenced for a study of blood T cell repertoires in COVID-19. With 3 bases removed from V and 7 bases from J, the gap between germline ends came to 13 bases. In germline, CDR1 is SGDLS, CDR2 YYNGEE. This CDR3 has 14 residues. Sequencing was performed with immunoSEQ multiplex PCR; in TCRdb, only in-frame clones are kept and a portion is missing. The sample carries some 280,000 clones, roughly 88% recorded once. Sequenced sample: peripheral blood. The TCR originated in a woman in her thirties with active or convalescent COVID-19. The J gene is TRBJ2-2, the V gene TRBV9; TRBD2 might be the D (6 bases). For the CDR3, the DNA is TGTGCCAGCAGCGACCCGGGGGTCGGCGGGGAGCTGTTTTTT. Amino acids: CASSDPGVGGELFF.